The table lists the clone carrying this T cell receptor (beta chain) with a few counts. These data are taken from a study of CD8+ T cells in alopecia areata. Extracted RNA was reverse transcribed into cDNA, the sequencing template. Assay used: immunoSEQ multiplex PCR; TCRdb lists only in-frame clones, some missing. The table lists hundreds of thousands of clones, 50% to 60% of them singletons. The germline gives CDR1 SGHAT, CDR2 FQDESV (reference sequence). V shed 5 bases, J shed 3 bases, and the junction held 3 bases outside the gene matches. CDR3 length: 13 amino acids. The material sequenced was CD4+ T cells sorted from blood, taken at week 0. The chain couples TRBV11-1 to TRBJ2-7, with TRBD2 matching over 8 bases. The TCR originated in a human donor with alopecia areata. The CDR3: CASSRREGYEQYF. CDR3 bases: TGTGCCAGCAGCCGTCGGGAGGGCTACGAGCAGTACTTC.